Presented here are 3 T cell receptor beta chains from one specimen sequenced in a study of blood T cell repertoires in COVID-19 (dated by TCRdb to 2018 to 2021). The library was prepared using the immunoSEQ multiplex PCR assay. TCRdb mirrors the immuneACCESS table, restricted to in-frame sequences. Some clones are absent from its copies; in checked studies, under half trace to an unresolved V gene, and the reason for the others is unknown. This sample lists more than 100,000 clones; just under 80% were detected once. The top ten clones comprise around 15% of the sample. The sequenced sample was peripheral blood. These receptors all stem from a man between 60 and 75 years old with active or convalescent COVID-19.

This clone has a single count. The rearrangement uses TRBV5-1 and TRBJ2-1, with 7 bases matching TRBD1. V dropped 2 bases and J dropped 6; count of bases not matched to a gene: 8. The V gene's germline CDR1 is SGHRS and CDR2 YFSETQ. This CDR3 region has 15 residues. CDR3 region: CASSFGTGVGNEQFF. The CDR3 DNA sequence: TGCGCCAGCAGCTTCGGCACAGGGGTGGGCAATGAGCAGTTCTTC.

This clone was seen once. Other DNA sequences within the sample encode an identical CDR3. The chain is built from TRBV11-3 and TRBJ2-1; the match to TRBD1 covers 10 bases. The CDR3 runs 15 residues. Germline CDR1 and CDR2: SGHNT and YENEEA. The J segment lost 2 bases and the V segment lost 6 bases, leaving 4 bases of the junction unmatched. The CDR3: CASSPTGGAYNEQFF. In nucleotides, the CDR3 is TGTGCCAGCAGTCCGACAGGGGGCGCCTACAATGAGCAGTTCTTC. The complete variable domain, with remaining parts taken from reference TRBV11-3 and TRBJ2-1, reads EAGVVQSPRYKIIEKKQPVAFWCNPISGHNTLYWYLQNLGQGPELLIRYENEEAVDDSQLPKDRFSAERLKGVDSTLKIQPAELGDSAVYLCASSPTGGAYNEQFFGPGTRLTVL.

The V and J genes are TRBV2 and TRBJ2-5; D possibly corresponds to TRBD2 (6 bases). This CDR3 comprises 15 residues. CDR1 is SNHLY, CDR2 FYNNEI, per germline. The V gene lost 2 bases and the J gene lost 4 bases, with 14 bases spanning the gap. CDR3 nucleotides: TGTGCCAGCAGTGAACGAGCGTCGGGACTAGAGACCCAGTACTTC. It codes for CASSERASGLETQYF.